A selection of T cell receptor beta chains follows, all from one sample in a study of human T cells and chemical hapten exposure. MiXCR, applied by TCRdb to the RACE reads, yields one record per CDR3 protein. The data show around 95,000 distinct CDR3 sequences, 10% to 13% seen once. This specimen was whole blood, taken in connection with sensitization to the hapten diphenylcyclopropenone (DPC). All receptors derive from a woman aged 55-70 years with alopecia areata. Some clones in this sample may be carry-over from other donors' samples. Both conserved end residues are trimmed from each CDR3. The D gene is left open where the match is weak.

j_gene: TRBJ2-1
len: 14
v_gene: TRBV10-3
d_gene: TRBD1
CDR3aa: AISESSGQGAAEQF

j_gene: TRBJ2-3
len: 13
v_gene: TRBV6-6
d_gene: TRBD2
CDR3aa: ASSPSAGGFSTQY

j_gene: TRBJ2-1
len: 12
v_gene: TRBV11-2
d_gene: .
CDR3aa: ASSLLNSQGEQF

j_gene: TRBJ2-5
len: 10
v_gene: TRBV5-1
d_gene: .
CDR3aa: ASSADQETQY

j_gene: TRBJ2-7
len: 12
v_gene: TRBV2
d_gene: TRBD1
CDR3aa: ASSEGQGVYEQY

j_gene: TRBJ1-1
len: 15
v_gene: TRBV18
d_gene: TRBD1
CDR3aa: ASSPPRTGVMNTEAF

j_gene: TRBJ1-6
len: 10
v_gene: TRBV11-1
d_gene: .
CDR3aa: ASSSGHPYLH

j_gene: TRBJ2-7
len: 11
v_gene: TRBV18
d_gene: .
CDR3aa: ASSPGGNLEQY

j_gene: TRBJ1-5
len: 12
v_gene: TRBV6-6
d_gene: .
CDR3aa: ASSSPDGNQPQH

j_gene: TRBJ1-5
len: 13
v_gene: TRBV20-1
d_gene: TRBD1
CDR3aa: SAAAPGGRSQPQH

j_gene: TRBJ1-3
len: 11
v_gene: TRBV5-1
d_gene: .
CDR3aa: ASSLADGKTIY

j_gene: TRBJ2-7
len: 13
v_gene: TRBV2
d_gene: .
CDR3aa: ASTRGPEISYEQY

j_gene: TRBJ2-7
len: 14
v_gene: TRBV7-6
d_gene: TRBD2
CDR3aa: ASSRLAGGSSYEQY

j_gene: TRBJ2-3
len: 10
v_gene: TRBV29-1
d_gene: .
CDR3aa: SVDKGIDTQY

j_gene: TRBJ2-7
len: 13
v_gene: TRBV20-1
d_gene: .
CDR3aa: SASGLPRGSYEQY

j_gene: TRBJ2-1
len: 9
v_gene: TRBV20-1
d_gene: .
CDR3aa: SAAHLREQF

j_gene: TRBJ2-7
len: 14
v_gene: TRBV5-1
d_gene: TRBD2
CDR3aa: ASSPYSGNTPREQY

j_gene: TRBJ2-5
len: 12
v_gene: TRBV10-3
d_gene: .
CDR3aa: AISENPPTGTQY

j_gene: TRBJ2-3
len: 11
v_gene: TRBV2
d_gene: TRBD2
CDR3aa: ASRGGDTDTQY

j_gene: TRBJ2-5
len: 13
v_gene: TRBV7-8
d_gene: TRBD1
CDR3aa: ASSLYDRGKETQY

j_gene: TRBJ2-5
len: 13
v_gene: TRBV5-4
d_gene: .
CDR3aa: ASSFEGYYQETQY

j_gene: TRBJ1-5
len: 13
v_gene: TRBV2
d_gene: TRBD1
CDR3aa: ASSDGTVSNQPQH

j_gene: TRBJ2-7
len: 10
v_gene: TRBV15
d_gene: .
CDR3aa: ATSSGVYEQY

j_gene: TRBJ1-2
len: 12
v_gene: TRBV6-5
d_gene: .
CDR3aa: ASSYTGGNYGYT

j_gene: TRBJ1-1
len: 13
v_gene: TRBV7-6
d_gene: .
CDR3aa: ASSPGALGGTEAF

j_gene: TRBJ2-3
len: 13
v_gene: TRBV9
d_gene: .
CDR3aa: ASSLEDWGTDTQY

j_gene: TRBJ2-3
len: 12
v_gene: TRBV5-1
d_gene: TRBD2
CDR3aa: ASTLAGGTDTQY

j_gene: TRBJ2-3
len: 13
v_gene: TRBV10-3
d_gene: TRBD1
CDR3aa: AISELTGDADTQY

j_gene: TRBJ2-5
len: 14
v_gene: TRBV5-1
d_gene: TRBD2
CDR3aa: ASTIGAGPLIETQY

j_gene: TRBJ1-2
len: 11
v_gene: TRBV9
d_gene: .
CDR3aa: ASSVQGNYGYT

j_gene: TRBJ2-7
len: 12
v_gene: TRBV27
d_gene: .
CDR3aa: ASRAQGGPYEQY

j_gene: TRBJ1-5
len: 12
v_gene: TRBV12-3/TRBV12-4
d_gene: .
CDR3aa: ASSPSGGHQPQH

j_gene: TRBJ1-5
len: 12
v_gene: TRBV7-8
d_gene: .
CDR3aa: ASSLELWGQPQH

j_gene: TRBJ1-2
len: 12
v_gene: TRBV4-1
d_gene: TRBD1
CDR3aa: ASSPGQGTYGYT

j_gene: TRBJ2-7
len: 13
v_gene: TRBV29-1
d_gene: .
CDR3aa: SVSGVFPAGGEQY

j_gene: TRBJ2-2
len: 14
v_gene: TRBV5-6
d_gene: .
CDR3aa: ASSPRVQGRSGELF

j_gene: TRBJ2-1
len: 14
v_gene: TRBV9
d_gene: .
CDR3aa: ASTPTGRGVYNEQF

j_gene: TRBJ2-7
len: 13
v_gene: TRBV5-1
d_gene: .
CDR3aa: ASSLGGPPPYEQY

j_gene: TRBJ2-5
len: 12
v_gene: TRBV7-9
d_gene: .
CDR3aa: AGGTYRGEETQY

j_gene: TRBJ1-2
len: 10
v_gene: TRBV12-3/TRBV12-4
d_gene: .
CDR3aa: ASSFVRGGYT

j_gene: TRBJ2-2
len: 15
v_gene: TRBV24-1
d_gene: .
CDR3aa: ATSVAGLESTTGELF

j_gene: TRBJ1-1
len: 13
v_gene: TRBV20-1
d_gene: TRBD1
CDR3aa: SARDAGQGFAEAF

j_gene: TRBJ2-3
len: 12
v_gene: TRBV20-1
d_gene: .
CDR3aa: SARDPLGTDTQY

j_gene: TRBJ1-1
len: 11
v_gene: TRBV12-3/TRBV12-4
d_gene: .
CDR3aa: ASSPSAATEAF

j_gene: TRBJ2-7
len: 12
v_gene: TRBV18
d_gene: TRBD1
CDR3aa: ASSPIGDRNEQY

j_gene: TRBJ2-5
len: 13
v_gene: TRBV7-6
d_gene: .
CDR3aa: ASSRYGVTQETQY

j_gene: TRBJ1-6
len: 11
v_gene: TRBV20-1
d_gene: .
CDR3aa: SVGSSYNSPLH

j_gene: TRBJ2-5
len: 14
v_gene: TRBV5-5
d_gene: .
CDR3aa: ASSSTGAGAGETQY

j_gene: TRBJ2-1
len: 11
v_gene: TRBV20-1
d_gene: TRBD1
CDR3aa: SARTQGWGEQF

j_gene: TRBJ1-2
len: 11
v_gene: TRBV7-2
d_gene: .
CDR3aa: ASSPHSNYGYT

j_gene: TRBJ1-2
len: 11
v_gene: TRBV9
d_gene: .
CDR3aa: ASDGGDNYGYT

j_gene: TRBJ1-4
len: 10
v_gene: TRBV30
d_gene: TRBD1
CDR3aa: AWSVQGEKLF

j_gene: TRBJ1-2
len: 12
v_gene: TRBV5-1
d_gene: .
CDR3aa: ASSLVGQEYGYT

j_gene: TRBJ1-5
len: 14
v_gene: TRBV7-6
d_gene: .
CDR3aa: ASSPVPQGTGQPQH

j_gene: TRBJ2-1
len: 11
v_gene: TRBV7-9
d_gene: .
CDR3aa: ASSRPETYEQF

j_gene: TRBJ1-2
len: 13
v_gene: TRBV7-2
d_gene: .
CDR3aa: ASSLSAGANYGYT

j_gene: TRBJ1-1
len: 10
v_gene: TRBV29-1
d_gene: TRBD1
CDR3aa: SVQGEKAEAF